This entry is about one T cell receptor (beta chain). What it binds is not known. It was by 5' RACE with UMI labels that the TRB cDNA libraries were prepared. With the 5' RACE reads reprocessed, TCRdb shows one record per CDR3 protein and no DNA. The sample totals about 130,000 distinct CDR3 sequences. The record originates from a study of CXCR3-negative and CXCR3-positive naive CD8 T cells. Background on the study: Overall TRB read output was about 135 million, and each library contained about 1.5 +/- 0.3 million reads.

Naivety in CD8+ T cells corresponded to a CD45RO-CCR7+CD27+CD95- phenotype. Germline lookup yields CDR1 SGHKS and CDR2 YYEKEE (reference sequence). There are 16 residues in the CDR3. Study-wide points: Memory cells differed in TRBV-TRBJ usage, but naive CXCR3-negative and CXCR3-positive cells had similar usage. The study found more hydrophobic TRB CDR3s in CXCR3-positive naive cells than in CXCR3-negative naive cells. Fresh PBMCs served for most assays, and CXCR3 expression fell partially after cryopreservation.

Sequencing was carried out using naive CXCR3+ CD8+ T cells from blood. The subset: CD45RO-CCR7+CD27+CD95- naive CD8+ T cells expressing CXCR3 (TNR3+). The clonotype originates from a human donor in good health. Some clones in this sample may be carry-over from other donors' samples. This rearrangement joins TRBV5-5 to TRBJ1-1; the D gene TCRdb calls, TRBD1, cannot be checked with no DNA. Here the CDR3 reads CASSPGQGKFGTEAFF.